The 21 T cell receptor beta chains listed next were all sequenced from one sample in a study of tumor T cells in aggressive B-cell lymphoma. The table came from immunoSEQ multiplex PCR; TCRdb's copy has only in-frame clones and leaves some out. The data hold more than 10,000 clones, with 80% to 95% observed a single time. Sequencing input: tumor tissue. The origin of the receptors is an adult with diffuse large B cell lymphoma.

Here the CDR3 DNA reads TGTGCCAGCAGCTTAGTGACCGGACAGGGGGCAAGAGAGCAGTACTTC. Residues: CASSLVTGQGAREQYF. The rearrangement uses TRBV7-8 and TRBJ2-7; 11 bases agree with TRBD1. CDR3 length: 16 amino acids. Per the germline V gene, CDR1 is SGHVS and CDR2 is FQNEAQ. Trimming removed 1 base from V and 7 bases from J; junction bases left unmatched: 9.

J is TRBJ2-5 and V is TRBV5-1; 9 bases match TRBD1. This CDR3 has 13 amino acids. With 4 bases clipped from V and 8 bases from J, the junction kept 6 bases outside the gene matches. Germline V gene sequence: CDR1 SGHRS, CDR2 YFSETQ. The CDR3 DNA sequence: TGCGCCAGCAGCAACGGGACAGGGAGAACCCAGTACTTC. It is translated as CASSNGTGRTQYF.

The chain joins TRBV11-3 to TRBJ2-3; a possible D gene is TRBD1 (6 bases). The CDR3 loop spans 16 amino acids. Germline CDR1 reads SGHNT; CDR2 reads YENEEA. The V and J ends lost 1 base and 0 bases respectively, with 11 bases between them. As DNA, the CDR3 is TGTGCCAGCAGCTTAGGGGGGCCAGGGAGCACAGATACGCAGTATTTT. The encoded protein is CASSLGGPGSTDTQYF.

This chain joins TRBV7-2 and TRBJ2-5; no clear D. Germline values: CDR1 SGHTA, CDR2 FQGNSA. This CDR3 has 13 residues. V was cut by 3 bases and J by 2 bases, with 7 bases left in between. In DNA, the CDR3 is TGTGCCAGCAGCTTGGTCAGACAAGAGACCCAGTACTTC. Translating gives CASSLVRQETQYF.

On this clone itself: At one end the junction does not follow the germline gene, possibly because of a read error. Other DNA sequences from this sample encode an identical CDR3 as well. The chain's CDR3 is CASSRGPGQGSYEQYF. Written as DNA, the CDR3 is TGCGCCAGCAGCCGAGGACCGGGACAGGGCTCCTACGAGCAGTATTTC. The V call is TRBV4-1, the J call TRBJ2-7; 9 positions match TRBD1. In germline, CDR1 is MGHRA, CDR2 YSYEKL. The CDR3 totals 16 residues.

The genes are TRBV30 and TRBJ1-1; 7 bases are shared with TRBD1. V was pared by 0 bases and J by 8 bases, with 6 bases of the junction left unmatched. The CDR3 length is 13 residues. CDR1 is GTSNPN, CDR2 SVGIG, per germline (reference sequence). CDR3 sequence (DNA): TGTGCCTGGAGTGTACTAGGGGGCGCGGAAGCTTTCTTT. Protein: CAWSVLGGAEAFF.

V and J are TRBV25-1 and TRBJ2-1, with a weak D call TRBD1 (5 bases). The germline gives CDR1 MGHDK, CDR2 SYGVNS. The CDR3 spans 12 residues. V lost 7 bases to trimming and J lost 4 bases, with 8 bases between them. The CDR3 DNA reads TGTGCCAGCAATACAGGATACAATGAGCAGTTCTTC. Translation: CASNTGYNEQFF. Supplemented by reference TRBV25-1 and TRBJ2-1, the full variable domain reads EADIYQTPRYLVIGTGKKITLECSQTMGHDKMYWYQQDPGMELHLIHYSYGVNSTEKGDLSSESTVSRIRTEHFPLTLESARPSHTSQYLCASNTGYNEQFFGPGTRLTVL.

J is TRBJ2-2 and V is TRBV7-3; D is unclear. The CDR3 sequence is 14 residues long. Trimming left V 5 bases short and J 3 bases short, with 10 bases between. Per the germline V gene, CDR1 is SGHTA and CDR2 is FQGTGA. CDR3 protein: CASSPTVDTGELFF. The DNA of the CDR3 is TGTGCCAGCAGCCCTACGGTAGACACCGGGGAGCTGTTTTTT.

This chain connects TRBV9 to TRBJ2-2, with D possibly matching TRBD1 (5 bases). CDR1 is SGDLS and CDR2 is YYNGEE in the germline V gene. Trimming stripped 0 bases from V and 2 bases from J, with 8 bases between. The CDR3 is 15 residues long. The CDR3 nucleotides are TGTGCCAGCAGCGTAGCAGGGCCCAACACCGGGGAGCTGTTTTTT. Amino acid sequence: CASSVAGPNTGELFF.

J is TRBJ1-1 and V is TRBV10-1; 7 nucleotides match TRBD1. CDR3 size: 14 residues. Trimming at V came to 4 bases and at J to 4 bases, leaving 6 bases not matched to a gene. Germline CDR1 is WNHNN and CDR2 is SYGVQD (reference sequence). CDR3 DNA: TGCGCCAGCAGTGGACAGGGTAGGCCCACTGAAGCTTTCTTT. This codes for CASSGQGRPTEAFF.

The chain joins TRBV2 to TRBJ1-4; D gene uncertain. The CDR3 consists of 14 residues. Germline V CDR1 and CDR2: SNHLY, FYNNEI. V lost 3 bases and J lost 5, with 10 bases in between. The CDR3 loop is CASSDPRKNEKLFF. As DNA, the CDR3 is TGTGCCAGCAGTGACCCCAGGAAAAATGAAAAACTGTTTTTT. The full variable domain, completed using reference TRBV2 and TRBJ1-4, is EPEVTQTPSHQVTQMGQEVILRCVPISNHLYFYWYRQILGQKVEFLVSFYNNEISEKSEIFDDQFSVERPDGSNFTLKIRSTKLEDSAMYFCASSDPRKNEKLFFGSGTQLSVL.

The J gene is TRBJ1-1, the V gene TRBV5-6; 9 bases line up with TRBD1. This CDR3 has 16 amino acids. Germline CDR1 is SGHDT and CDR2 is YYEEEE. The junction had 17 bases not matched to a gene; V was cut back by 9 bases and J by 5 bases. CDR3 nucleotides: TGTGCCACCTCCCCGGGACAGGGACAACGCTGGACTGAAGCTTTCTTT. This translates into CATSPGQGQRWTEAFF.

V usage is TRBV30 and J usage is TRBJ1-1, with D tentatively TRBD1 (6 bases). The V end lost 0 bases, the J end lost 4 bases, and 15 bases lay between the germline ends. The CDR3 runs 15 residues. CDR1 GTSNPN and CDR2 SVGIG come from the germline V gene (reference sequence). The CDR3 is CAWSVGGAVGTEAFF. The CDR3 nucleotides are TGTGCCTGGAGTGTAGGGGGGGCCGTTGGCACTGAAGCTTTCTTT.

The chain employs TRBV19 and TRBJ2-7, with TRBD1 identical over 8 bases. This CDR3 comprises 14 residues. V shed 5 bases, J shed 4 bases, and the junction held 7 bases outside the gene matches. Germline V gene lookup returns CDR1 LNHDA and CDR2 SQIVND (reference sequence). The CDR3 protein is CASSSQGASYEQYF. As DNA, the CDR3 is TGTGCCAGTAGTTCCCAGGGGGCTTCGTACGAGCAGTACTTC.

The chain employs TRBV19 and TRBJ2-1; the match to TRBD2 covers 9 bases. CDR3 size: 16 residues. Germline assignment: CDR1 LNHDA and CDR2 SQIVND (reference sequence). The trim removed 5 bases at V and 0 bases at J, leaving 5 bases unmatched. The CDR3 loop reads CASSHIAGVSYNEQFF. In nucleotides, the CDR3 is TGTGCCAGTAGTCACATAGCGGGGGTCTCCTACAATGAGCAGTTCTTC.

This sequence joins TRBV9 and TRBJ1-2; D is perhaps TRBD1 (6 bases). The CDR3 is 17 residues long. V shed 0 bases and J shed 3 bases, with 18 bases lying between them. Germline assignment: CDR1 SGDLS and CDR2 YYNGEE. CDR3 bases: TGTGCCAGCAGCGTAGCAGCAAGGTCGGACAGCCACTATGGCTACACCTTC. Encoded protein: CASSVAARSDSHYGYTF.

The CDR3 DNA reads TGCGCCAGCAGCGCCGGGACTAGCGACACAGATACGCAGTATTTT. This gives the protein CASSAGTSDTDTQYF. The chain joins TRBV5-1 to TRBJ2-3; 10 positions match TRBD2. V was pared by 4 bases and J by 2 bases, with 4 bases of the junction left unmatched. CDR3 length equals 15 residues. CDR1 is SGHRS and CDR2 is YFSETQ in the germline V gene.

The chain carries TRBV29-1 and TRBJ2-7, with D possibly TRBD2 on 5 matching bases. The CDR3 is 15 amino acids. Germline V gene sequence: CDR1 SQVTM, CDR2 ANQGSEA. V lost 3 bases and J lost 0, with 15 bases in between. The CDR3 nucleotides read TGCAGCGTTGAGGTAGTACAGCGGAGCTCCTACGAGCAGTACTTC. Protein: CSVEVVQRSSYEQYF.

CDR3 residues: CASSFVGTYYGYTF. CDR3 DNA sequence: TGTGCCAGCAGCTTTGTTGGGACATACTATGGCTACACCTTC. V gene TRBV11-2 combines with J gene TRBJ1-2, with D perhaps matching TRBD1 (6 bases). Trimming cost V 3 bases and J 3 bases, with 11 bases left between them. This CDR3 has 14 amino acids. Germline loops: CDR1 SGHAT, CDR2 FQNNGV.

The chain is built from TRBV12-5 and TRBJ1-2, with D unclear. Germline V gene lookup returns CDR1 LGHNT and CDR2 FRNRAP. This CDR3 has 14 residues. V was clipped by 2 bases and J by 2 bases, with 9 bases between them. As DNA, the CDR3 is TGTGCTAGTGGTTTGTTTCTACAGAACTATGGCTACACCTTC. It translates to CASGLFLQNYGYTF.

The V and J genes are TRBV2 and TRBJ2-1, with no clear D. CDR1 and CDR2 (germline): SNHLY, FYNNEI. The CDR3 is made up of 13 amino acids. The V end lost 5 bases, the J end lost 9 bases, and 14 bases lay between the germline ends. The CDR3 coding sequence is TGTGCCAGCAGTAGAAACTTGCCCGGTGAGCAGTTCTTC. It encodes CASSRNLPGEQFF.